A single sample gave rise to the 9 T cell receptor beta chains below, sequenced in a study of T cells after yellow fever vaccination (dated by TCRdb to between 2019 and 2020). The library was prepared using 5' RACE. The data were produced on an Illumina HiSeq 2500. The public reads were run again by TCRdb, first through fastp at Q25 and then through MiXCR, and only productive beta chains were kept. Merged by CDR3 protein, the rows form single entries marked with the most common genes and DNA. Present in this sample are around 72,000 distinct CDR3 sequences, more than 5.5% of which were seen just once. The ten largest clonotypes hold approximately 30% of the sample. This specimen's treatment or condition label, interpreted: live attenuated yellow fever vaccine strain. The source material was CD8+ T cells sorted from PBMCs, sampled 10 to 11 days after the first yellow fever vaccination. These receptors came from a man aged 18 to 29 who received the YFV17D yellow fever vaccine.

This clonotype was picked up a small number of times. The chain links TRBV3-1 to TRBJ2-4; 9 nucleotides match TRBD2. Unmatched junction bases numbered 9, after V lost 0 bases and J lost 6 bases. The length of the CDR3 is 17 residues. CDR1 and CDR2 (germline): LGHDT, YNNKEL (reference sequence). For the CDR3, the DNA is TGTGCCAGCAGCCAAGAACTGCGGGCGGGGGGGATAAACATTCAGTACTTC. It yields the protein CASSQELRAGGINIQYF. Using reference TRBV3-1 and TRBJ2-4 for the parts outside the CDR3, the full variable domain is DTAVSQTPKYLVTQMGNDKSIKCEQNLGHDTMYWYKQDSKKFLKIMFSYNNKELIINETVPNRFSPKSPDKAHLNLHINSLELGDSAVYFCASSQELRAGGINIQYFGAGTRLSVL.

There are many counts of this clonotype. CDR3 in DNA: TGTGCCAGCAGCCGAACAGGACGGGCCTCCTACGAGCAGTACTTC. It encodes CASSRTGRASYEQYF. The V call is TRBV7-6, the J call TRBJ2-7; D possibly corresponds to TRBD1 (5 bases). This CDR3 spans 15 amino acids. V was pared by 5 bases and J by 0 bases, with 14 bases between. CDR1 SGHVS and CDR2 FNYEAQ come from the germline V gene.

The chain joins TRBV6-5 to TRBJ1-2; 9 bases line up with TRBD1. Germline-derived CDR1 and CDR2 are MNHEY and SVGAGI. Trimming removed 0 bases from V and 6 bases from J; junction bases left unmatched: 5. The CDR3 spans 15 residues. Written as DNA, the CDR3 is TGTGCCAGCAGTTACTCGAGGGACAGGGCGGATGGCTACACCTTC. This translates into CASSYSRDRADGYTF.

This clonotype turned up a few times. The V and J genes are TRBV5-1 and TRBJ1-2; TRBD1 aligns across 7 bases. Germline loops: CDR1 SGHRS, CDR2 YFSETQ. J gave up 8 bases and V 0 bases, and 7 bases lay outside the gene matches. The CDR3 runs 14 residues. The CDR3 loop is CASSLGTGEYGYTF. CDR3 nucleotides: TGCGCCAGCAGCTTGGGAACAGGGGAGTACGGCTACACCTTC. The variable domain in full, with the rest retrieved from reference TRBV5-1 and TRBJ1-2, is KAGVTQTPRYLIKTRGQQVTLSCSPISGHRSVSWYQQTPGQGLQFLFEYFSETQRNKGNFPGRFSGRQFSNSRSEMNVSTLELGDSALYLCASSLGTGEYGYTFGSGTRLTVV.

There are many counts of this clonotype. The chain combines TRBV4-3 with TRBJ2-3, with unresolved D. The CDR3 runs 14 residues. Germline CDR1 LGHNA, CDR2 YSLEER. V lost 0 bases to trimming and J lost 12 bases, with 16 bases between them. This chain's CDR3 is CASSQDSVLSEQYF. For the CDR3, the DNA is TGCGCCAGCAGCCAAGACAGCGTACTTTCGGAACAGTATTTT.

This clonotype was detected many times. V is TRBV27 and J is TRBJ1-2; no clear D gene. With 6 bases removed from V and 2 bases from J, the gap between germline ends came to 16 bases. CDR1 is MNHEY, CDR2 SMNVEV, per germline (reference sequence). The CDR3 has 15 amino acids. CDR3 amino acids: CASSTDGVGNYGYTF. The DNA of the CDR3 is TGTGCCAGCAGCACCGACGGGGTAGGGAACTATGGCTACACCTTC.

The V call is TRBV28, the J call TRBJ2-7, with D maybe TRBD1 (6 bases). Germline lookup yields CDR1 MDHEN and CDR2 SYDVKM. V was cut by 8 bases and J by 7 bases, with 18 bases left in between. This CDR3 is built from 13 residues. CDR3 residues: CASRFTGFGEQYV. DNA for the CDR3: TGTGCCAGCCGATTCACAGGGTTCGGGGAGCAGTACGTC.

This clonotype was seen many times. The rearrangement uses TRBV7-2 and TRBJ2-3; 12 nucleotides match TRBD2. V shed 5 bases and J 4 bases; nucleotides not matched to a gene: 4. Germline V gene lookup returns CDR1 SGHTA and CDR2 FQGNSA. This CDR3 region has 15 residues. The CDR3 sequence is CASSPSGGAADTQYF. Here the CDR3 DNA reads TGTGCCAGCAGCCCTAGCGGGGGGGCCGCAGATACGCAGTATTTT.

CDR3 in DNA: TGTGCCAGCAGCTTCCGCTCCGCGGGGCTCGGGGAGCTGTTTTTT. It yields the protein CASSFRSAGLGELFF. The V call is TRBV11-2, the J call TRBJ2-2; tentative D call: TRBD2 (6 bases). This CDR3 has 15 residues. Trimming took 3 bases from V and 7 from J, leaving 15 bases between them. Germline assignment: CDR1 SGHAT and CDR2 FQNNGV.